These 24 T cell receptor beta chains share one sample of origin, sequenced in a study of shared T cell receptors in the human thymus. Assay: immunoSEQ multiplex PCR; the TCRdb copy retains only in-frame clones and omits some. The top ten hold 0.0085% to 0.012% of the sample, which has about 660,000 clones, over 75% seen once. This sample also belongs to another study, concerning human thymus T cells.

Sequenced material: thymocytes. The receptors were sampled from a boy younger than two with a congenital heart defect.

The chain couples TRBV5-6 to TRBJ1-4, with D hard to call. The CDR3 contains 17 residues. CDR1 is SGHDT and CDR2 is YYEEEE in the germline V gene. Trimming removed 4 bases at V and 0 bases at J, with 16 bases between. CDR3 protein: CASSPILGLSTNEKLFF. The CDR3 DNA follows: TGTGCCAGCAGCCCCATCTTGGGCCTATCAACTAATGAAAAACTGTTTTTT.

The rearrangement links TRBV30 to TRBJ2-1; TRBD2 aligns across 9 bases. The germline CDR1 and CDR2 sequences are GTSNPN and SVGIG (reference sequence). The CDR3 consists of 15 residues. V lost 2 bases, J lost 3 bases, and 5 bases stayed unmatched. CDR3 protein: CAWSTREGHYNEQFF. The CDR3 DNA reads as TGTGCCTGGAGTACGCGGGAGGGCCACTACAATGAGCAGTTCTTC.

V gene TRBV25-1 combines with J gene TRBJ2-1; D call uncertain. V was clipped by 7 bases and J by 0 bases, with 7 bases between them. Per germline, CDR1 MGHDK and CDR2 SYGVNS. This CDR3 is 13 amino acids long. Here the CDR3 reads CASTKSSYNEQFF. The DNA of the CDR3 is TGTGCCAGCACGAAGAGCTCCTACAATGAGCAGTTCTTC.

The rearrangement uses TRBV11-3 and TRBJ2-7; 8 nucleotides match TRBD2. The trim removed 5 bases at V and 1 base at J, leaving 7 bases unmatched. Germline V gives CDR1 SGHNT, CDR2 YENEEA. The CDR3 runs 15 residues. CDR3 region: CASSGTRAFSYEQYF. CDR3 DNA: TGTGCCAGCAGCGGGACTAGAGCTTTTTCCTACGAGCAGTACTTC. Full variable domain (remainder filled in from reference TRBV11-3 and TRBJ2-7): EAGVVQSPRYKIIEKKQPVAFWCNPISGHNTLYWYLQNLGQGPELLIRYENEEAVDDSQLPKDRFSAERLKGVDSTLKIQPAELGDSAVYLCASSGTRAFSYEQYFGPGTRLTVT.

The V gene is TRBV5-6, the J gene TRBJ2-1; 10 bases are shared with TRBD1. CDR1 is SGHDT, CDR2 YYEEEE, per germline. This CDR3 contains 15 residues. V lost 0 bases to trimming and J lost 3 bases; unmatched junction nucleotides: 0. CDR3 DNA: TGTGCCAGCAGCTTGGGGGACAGGGGCTACAATGAGCAGTTCTTC. This gives the protein CASSLGDRGYNEQFF.

This rearrangement joins TRBV4-3 to TRBJ2-7; 8 bases are a match to TRBD2. CDR1 is LGHNA, CDR2 YSLEER, per germline. V shed 0 bases, J shed 0 bases, and the junction held 10 bases outside the gene matches. The CDR3 is 18 residues long. In DNA form, the CDR3 reads TGCGCCAGCAGCCAAGATCTGGCGGGGGGAGGTCTCTCCTACGAGCAGTACTTC. Translation gives CASSQDLAGGGLSYEQYF.

The table lists this clone with a count of one. This chain connects TRBV4-2 to TRBJ1-4; the match to TRBD1 covers 8 bases. Germline CDR1 is LGHNA and CDR2 is YNFKEQ. Germline trimming cut 2 bases from V and 1 base from J; bases unmatched to any gene: 3. CDR3 length equals 16 residues. This chain's CDR3 is CASSQTGGGTNEKLFF. CDR3 DNA: TGTGCCAGCAGCCAAACAGGGGGGGGAACTAATGAAAAACTGTTTTTT.

The chain joins TRBV5-4 to TRBJ1-1; maybe TRBD1 (5 bases). The CDR3 length is 17 residues. CDR1 is SGHNT and CDR2 is YYREEE in the germline V gene (reference sequence). V lost 3 bases and J lost 0, with 18 bases in between. DNA of the CDR3: TGTGCCAGCAGCTCGAATTACAGCGGGGGGATGAACACTGAAGCTTTCTTT. It is translated as CASSSNYSGGMNTEAFF. Full variable domain (remainder filled in from reference TRBV5-4 and TRBJ1-1): ETGVTQSPTHLIKTRGQQVTLRCSSQSGHNTVSWYQQALGQGPQFIFQYYREEENGRGNFPPRFSGLQFPNYSSELNVNALELDDSALYLCASSSNYSGGMNTEAFFGQGTRLTVV.

The rearrangement links TRBV14 to TRBJ1-2; 9 nucleotides line up with TRBD1. Germline V gives CDR1 SGHDN, CDR2 FVKESK. There are 14 residues in the CDR3. V gave up 1 base and J gave up 4 bases; unmatched junction bases: 1. The CDR3 spells CASSQGQGVYGYTF. The CDR3 nucleotides read TGTGCCAGCAGCCAAGGACAGGGGGTCTATGGCTACACCTTC.

This chain links TRBV30 with TRBJ2-7, with 8 positions matching TRBD1. The junction had 6 bases not matched to a gene; V was cut back by 2 bases and J by 3 bases. The length of the CDR3 is 14 residues. Germline loops: CDR1 GTSNPN, CDR2 SVGIG (reference sequence). CDR3 nucleotides: TGTGCCTGGAGTTGTGGACAGGGACACTACGAGCAGTACTTC. As protein: CAWSCGQGHYEQYF.

The rearrangement joins TRBV19 to TRBJ2-7; TRBD1 aligns across 7 bases. The trim removed 7 bases at V and 2 bases at J, leaving 14 bases unmatched. The CDR3 totals 16 residues. Germline V CDR1 and CDR2: LNHDA, SQIVND (reference sequence). The CDR3 here is CASTPGRQGPTYEQYF. DNA for the CDR3: TGTGCCAGTACTCCGGGCAGACAGGGCCCTACCTACGAGCAGTACTTC.

The rearrangement joins TRBV4-1 to TRBJ2-3; 9 nucleotides align to TRBD1. CDR1 and CDR2 (germline): MGHRA, YSYEKL. The CDR3 contains 15 residues. V lost 4 bases, J lost 4 bases, and 6 bases stayed unmatched. The CDR3 loop reads CASSRITGGSDTQYF. The CDR3 coding sequence is TGCGCCAGCAGCCGAATCACAGGGGGCTCAGATACGCAGTATTTT.

The gene calls are TRBV27 and TRBJ1-1; D is possibly TRBD1 (5 bases). CDR1 and CDR2 from the germline V gene are MNHEY and SMNVEV (reference sequence). V shed 2 bases and J shed 2 bases, with 15 bases lying between them. The CDR3 has 16 amino acids. The CDR3 sequence: CASSLRWERTNTEAFF. The CDR3 DNA follows: TGTGCCAGCAGTTTAAGGTGGGAACGGACAAACACTGAAGCTTTCTTT.

The rearrangement links TRBV30 to TRBJ2-4, with a tentative D call TRBD1 (5 bases). The CDR3 runs 16 residues. Per the germline V gene, CDR1 is GTSNPN and CDR2 is SVGIG (reference sequence). Between the trimmed V and J ends, which lost 0 bases and 6 bases, there was a span of 18 bases. CDR3 amino acids: CAWSVLPTERRNIQYF. As DNA, the CDR3 is TGTGCCTGGAGTGTACTACCGACAGAGAGGCGAAACATTCAGTACTTC.

V gene TRBV7-2 combines with J gene TRBJ2-1; 7 bases match TRBD2. The V segment lost 5 bases and the J segment 4 bases; nucleotides outside the gene matches: 8. Germline CDR1 is SGHTA and CDR2 is FQGNSA. The CDR3 spans 15 residues. The CDR3 is CASSLPSGTYNEQFF. In DNA form, the CDR3 reads TGTGCCAGCAGCCTCCCTAGCGGAACGTACAATGAGCAGTTCTTC.

V is TRBV5-1 and J is TRBJ2-2; TRBD1 is a possible D gene (6 bases). Per the germline V gene, CDR1 is SGHRS and CDR2 is YFSETQ. The CDR3 is 16 amino acids. V dropped 0 bases and J dropped 7 bases, with 16 bases sitting between them. The CDR3 coding sequence is TGCGCCAGCAGCTTGGCCAGGGGCAGCCGTGGCGGGGAGCTGTTTTTT. Translated, it gives CASSLARGSRGGELFF.

With regard to this clone: The sample holds other DNA sequences that translate to the same CDR3. The rearrangement uses TRBV7-2 and TRBJ2-3; possible D gene TRBD2, 6 bases. V gave up 5 bases and J gave up 1 base, with 7 bases separating them. The germline CDR1 and CDR2 sequences are SGHTA and FQGNSA. The CDR3 sequence is 13 residues long. The CDR3 DNA reads as TGTGCCAGCAGCCGGAGGGGCACAGATACGCAGTATTTT. Translated, it gives CASSRRGTDTQYF.

Only one count was recorded for this clone. Here the CDR3 reads CASSGRTGLGAGNTIYF. The CDR3 region has the DNA TGTGCCAGCAGCGGGAGGACGGGGTTGGGGGCTGGAAACACCATATATTTT. The V gene is TRBV11-2, the J gene TRBJ1-3; weak D call: TRBD1 (5 bases). Germline assignment: CDR1 SGHAT and CDR2 FQNNGV. The CDR3 extends over 17 amino acids. Trimming took off 5 bases at V and 2 bases at J, with 19 bases between the two ends.

V is TRBV7-3 and J is TRBJ2-3; 12 bases are a match to TRBD2. Per the germline V gene, CDR1 is SGHTA and CDR2 is FQGTGA. This CDR3 region has 19 residues. Trimming removed 4 bases from V and 5 bases from J; junction bases left unmatched: 16. The CDR3 is CASSSTIPASGRVIDTQYF. CDR3 nucleotides: TGTGCCAGCAGCTCTACAATCCCGGCTAGCGGGAGGGTGATAGATACGCAGTATTTT.

The chain recombines TRBV5-4 with TRBJ1-1, with 9 bases aligning to TRBD1. The CDR3 spans 15 residues. Per the germline V gene, CDR1 is SGHNT and CDR2 is YYREEE (reference sequence). V was pared by 2 bases and J by 11 bases, with 13 bases of the junction left unmatched. In nucleotides, the CDR3 is TGTGCCAGCAGCTTTCCGGGACAGGGAGTCATAAGGGCTTTCTTT. It translates to CASSFPGQGVIRAFF.

The genes are TRBV5-4 and TRBJ1-1, with 10 bases lining up with TRBD1. The V and J ends lost 4 bases and 4 bases, in that order; junction bases with no gene match: 16. Germline V gives CDR1 SGHNT, CDR2 YYREEE (reference sequence). The CDR3 loop spans 18 amino acids. The DNA of the CDR3 is TGTGCCAGCAGCCTCCTGTTCCGGGACAGGGGCGTTGGCACTGAAGCTTTCTTT. Translation: CASSLLFRDRGVGTEAFF.

This clone was counted between two and nine times. J is TRBJ2-7 and V is TRBV4-3; 7 bases fit TRBD1. The CDR3 covers 15 residues. Germline V gene sequence: CDR1 LGHNA, CDR2 YSLEER. V was clipped by 4 bases and J by 2 bases; unmatched bases: 8. The CDR3 reads CASSLIPDRTYEQYF. CDR3 bases: TGCGCCAGCAGCCTTATCCCGGACAGGACCTACGAGCAGTACTTC.

V usage is TRBV27 and J usage is TRBJ1-1; 8 nucleotides agree with TRBD1. The CDR3 length is 15 residues. J lost 5 bases, V lost 8 bases, and 13 bases had no gene match. From germline, CDR1 is MNHEY and CDR2 SMNVEV (reference sequence). The CDR3 region has the DNA TGTGCCAGCCGCTCTACAGACAGGGGAGAGACTGAAGCTTTCTTT. This translates into CASRSTDRGETEAFF.

This chain connects TRBV11-2 to TRBJ2-7, with D maybe TRBD2 (7 bases). The V gene's germline CDR1 is SGHAT and CDR2 FQNNGV. This CDR3 has 15 amino acids. The V end was cut by 5 bases, the J end by 5 bases, with 19 bases between. Here the CDR3 DNA reads TGTGCCAGCAGCCTAAGGGGGGAGGGGGACCACGAGCAGTACTTC. It encodes CASSLRGEGDHEQYF.